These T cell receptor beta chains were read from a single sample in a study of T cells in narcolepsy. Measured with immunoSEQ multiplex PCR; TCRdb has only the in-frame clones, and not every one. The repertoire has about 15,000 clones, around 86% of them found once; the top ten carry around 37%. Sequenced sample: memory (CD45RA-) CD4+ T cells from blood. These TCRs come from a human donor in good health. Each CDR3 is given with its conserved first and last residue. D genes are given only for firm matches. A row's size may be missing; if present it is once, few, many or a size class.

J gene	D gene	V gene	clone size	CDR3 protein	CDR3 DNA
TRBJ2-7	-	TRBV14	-	CASSVLEGAYEQYF	TGTGCCAGCAGCGTTTTAGAGGGGGCCTACGAGCAGTACTTC
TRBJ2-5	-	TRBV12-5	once	CASGLVLGGPSSTQYF	TGTGCTAGTGGGTTGGTACTGGGGGGGCCGTCGAGTACCCAGTACTTC
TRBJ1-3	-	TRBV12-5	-	CASGLAGGNGFSGNTIYF	TGTGCTAGTGGTTTGGCCGGCGGTAACGGGTTCTCTGGAAACACCATATATTTT
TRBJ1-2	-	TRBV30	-	CAWNRAHYGYTF	TGTGCCTGGAACAGGGCCCACTATGGCTACACCTTC
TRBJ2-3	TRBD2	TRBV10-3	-	CAIRESGGAREDTQYF	TGTGCCATCAGAGAAAGCGGGGGGGCCCGTGAAGATACGCAGTATTTT
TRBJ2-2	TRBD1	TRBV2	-	CASSGRQGLNTGELFF	TGTGCCAGCAGTGGGAGACAGGGGTTGAACACCGGGGAGCTGTTTTTT
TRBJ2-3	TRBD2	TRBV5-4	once	CASSPKTSGSTDTQYF	TGTGCCAGCAGCCCAAAGACTAGCGGTAGCACAGATACGCAGTATTTT
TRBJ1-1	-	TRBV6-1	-	CASSSLSPEAFF	TGTGCCAGCAGTTCACTCTCCCCTGAAGCCTTCTTT
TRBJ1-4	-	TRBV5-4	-	CATTHEVNNEKLFF	TGTGCCACTACCCATGAGGTTAATAATGAAAAACTGTTTTTT
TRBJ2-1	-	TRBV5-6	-	CASSLLGPGFSGEQFF	TGTGCCAGCAGCTTGTTGGGGCCGGGTTTTAGCGGTGAGCAGTTCTTC
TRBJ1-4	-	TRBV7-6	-	CASSLGPREKLFF	TGTGCCAGCAGCCTGGGACCGCGGGAAAAACTGTTTTTT
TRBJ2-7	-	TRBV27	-	CASSQRGRSYEQYF	TGTGCCAGCAGCCAACGGGGCAGGTCCTACGAGCAGTACTTC
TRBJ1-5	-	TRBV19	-	CASSTGFGGNQPQHF	TGTGCCAGTAGTACAGGGTTCGGGGGCAATCAGCCCCAGCATTTT
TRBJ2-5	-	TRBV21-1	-	CASSRGLADQETQYF	TGTGCCAGCAGCCGTGGACTAGCGGATCAAGAGACCCAGTACTTC
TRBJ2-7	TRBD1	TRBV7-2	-	CASSLAGQGIYEQYF	TGTGCCAGCAGCTTAGCGGGACAGGGAATCTACGAGCAGTACTTC
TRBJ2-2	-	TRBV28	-	CASSAPRNTGELFF	TGTGCCAGCAGTGCCCCAAGGAACACCGGGGAGCTGTTTTTT
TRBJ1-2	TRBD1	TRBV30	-	CAWRDRGEDGYTF	TGTGCCTGGAGGGACAGGGGTGAGGATGGCTACACCTTC
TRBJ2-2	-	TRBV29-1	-	CSVLRVSGELFF	TGCAGCGTTTTACGTGTGTCCGGGGAGCTGTTTTTT
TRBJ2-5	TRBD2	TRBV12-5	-	CASGLGAGWETQYF	TGTGCTAGTGGTTTGGGAGCGGGGTGGGAGACCCAGTACTTC
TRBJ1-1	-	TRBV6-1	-	CASYGRVGGTEAFF	TGTGCCTCCTATGGGCGGGTGGGGGGAACTGAAGCTTTCTTT
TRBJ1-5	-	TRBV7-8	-	CASSVQGNQPQHF	TGTGCCAGCAGCGTCCAGGGGAATCAGCCCCAGCATTTT
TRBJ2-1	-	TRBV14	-	CASSQERTGSYNEQFF	TGTGCCAGCAGCCAAGAAAGAACAGGTTCCTACAATGAGCAGTTCTTC
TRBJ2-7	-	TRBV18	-	CASSPAPTQTREQYF	TGTGCCAGCTCACCAGCCCCGACACAGACGCGGGAGCAGTACTTC
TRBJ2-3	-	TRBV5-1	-	CASSPTPTDTQYF	TGCGCCAGCAGCCCAACGCCCACAGATACGCAGTATTTT
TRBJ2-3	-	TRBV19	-	CASSMWDSDTDTQYF	TGTGCCAGTAGTATGTGGGATTCCGACACAGATACGCAGTATTTT
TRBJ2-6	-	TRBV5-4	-	CASSNLHAGANVLTF	TGTGCCAGCAGCAACCTACATGCGGGGGCCAACGTCCTGACTTTC
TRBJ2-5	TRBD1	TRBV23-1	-	CASSAGQGPQETQYF	TGCGCCAGCAGCGCAGGACAGGGACCTCAAGAGACCCAGTACTTC
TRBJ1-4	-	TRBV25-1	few	CASARGETNEKLFF	TGTGCCAGCGCAAGGGGGGAGACTAATGAAAAACTGTTTTTT
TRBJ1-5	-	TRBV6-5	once	CASSQRGGGNQPQHF	TGTGCCAGCAGCCAACGCGGGGGAGGCAATCAGCCCCAGCATTTT
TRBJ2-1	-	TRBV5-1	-	CASNRVGGYNEQFF	TGCGCCAGCAATAGGGTTGGCGGCTACAATGAGCAGTTCTTC
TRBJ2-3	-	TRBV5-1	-	CASSLRFQPDTQYF	TGCGCCAGCAGCTTGCGGTTCCAACCAGATACGCAGTATTTT
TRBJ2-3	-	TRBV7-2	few	CASSLVKQSTDTQYF	TGTGCCAGCAGCTTAGTTAAGCAGAGCACAGATACGCAGTATTTT
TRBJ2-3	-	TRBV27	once	CASSLSSTDTQYF	TGTGCCAGCAGTTTATCATCAACAGATACGCAGTATTTT
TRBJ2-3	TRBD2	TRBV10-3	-	CAIRGTSGRARDTDTQYF	TGTGCCATCAGGGGGACTAGCGGGAGGGCCCGGGACACAGATACGCAGTATTTT
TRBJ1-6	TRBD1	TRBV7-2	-	CASSRGTGDNSPLHF	TGTGCCAGCAGCCGAGGGACAGGGGATAATTCACCCCTCCACTTT
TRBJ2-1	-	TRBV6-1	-	CASSLYTSRNEQFF	TGTGCCAGCAGCCTATACACTAGTCGCAATGAGCAGTTCTTC
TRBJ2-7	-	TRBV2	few	CASSYSYEQYF	TGTGCCAGCAGCTACAGCTACGAGCAGTACTTC
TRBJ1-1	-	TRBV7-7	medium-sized	CASSANPNTEAFF	TGTGCCAGCAGCGCCAATCCAAACACTGAAGCTTTCTTT
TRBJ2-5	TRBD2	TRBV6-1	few	CASSTGTSAETQYF	TGTGCCAGCAGCACCGGGACTAGCGCAGAGACCCAGTACTTC
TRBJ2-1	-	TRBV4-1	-	CASSPDWDRYNEQFF	TGCGCCAGCAGCCCGGACTGGGACCGCTACAATGAGCAGTTCTTC